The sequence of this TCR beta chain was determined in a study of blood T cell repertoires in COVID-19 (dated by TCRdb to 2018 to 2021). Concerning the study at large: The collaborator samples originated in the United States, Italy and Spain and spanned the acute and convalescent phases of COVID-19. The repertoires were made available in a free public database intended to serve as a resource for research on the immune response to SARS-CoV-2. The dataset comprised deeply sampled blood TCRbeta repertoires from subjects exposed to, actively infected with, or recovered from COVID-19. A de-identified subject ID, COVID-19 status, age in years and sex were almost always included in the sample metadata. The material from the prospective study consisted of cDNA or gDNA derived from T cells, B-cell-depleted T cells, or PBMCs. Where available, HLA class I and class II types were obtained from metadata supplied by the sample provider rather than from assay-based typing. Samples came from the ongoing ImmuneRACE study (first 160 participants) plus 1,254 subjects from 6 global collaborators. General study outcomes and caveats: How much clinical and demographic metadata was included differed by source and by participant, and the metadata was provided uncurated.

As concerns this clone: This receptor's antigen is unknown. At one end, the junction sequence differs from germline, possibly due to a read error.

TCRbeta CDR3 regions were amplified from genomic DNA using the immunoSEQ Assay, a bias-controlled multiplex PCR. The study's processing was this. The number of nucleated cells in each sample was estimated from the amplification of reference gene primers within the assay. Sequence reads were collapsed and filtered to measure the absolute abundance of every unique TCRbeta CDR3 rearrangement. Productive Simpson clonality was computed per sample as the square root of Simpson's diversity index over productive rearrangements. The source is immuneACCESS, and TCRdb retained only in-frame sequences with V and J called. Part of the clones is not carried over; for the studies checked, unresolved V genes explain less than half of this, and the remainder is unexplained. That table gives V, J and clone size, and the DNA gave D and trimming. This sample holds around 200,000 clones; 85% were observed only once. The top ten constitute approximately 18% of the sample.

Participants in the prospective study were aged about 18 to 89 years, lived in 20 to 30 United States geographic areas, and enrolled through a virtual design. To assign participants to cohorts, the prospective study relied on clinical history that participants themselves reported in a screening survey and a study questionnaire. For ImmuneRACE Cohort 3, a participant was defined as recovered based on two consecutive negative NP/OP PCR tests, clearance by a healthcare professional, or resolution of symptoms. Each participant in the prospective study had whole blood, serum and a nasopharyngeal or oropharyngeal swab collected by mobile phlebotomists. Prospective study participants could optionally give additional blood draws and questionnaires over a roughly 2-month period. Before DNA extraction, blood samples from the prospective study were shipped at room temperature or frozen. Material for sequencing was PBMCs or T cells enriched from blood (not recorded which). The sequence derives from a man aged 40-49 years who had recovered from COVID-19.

The bases are TGTGCCAGCAGGACTACTAGCGGCCTAGGATCCTCCGAGCAGTACTTC. Its protein is CASRTTSGLGSSEQYF. The chain couples TRBV7-2 to TRBJ2-7, and TRBD2 matches 8 of the central bases. Sequences SGHTA (CDR1) and FQGNSA (CDR2) are obtained from the germline V gene. Taken from cysteine to phenylalanine, the CDR3 has 16 residues. CDR3 DNA only is kept here, 48 bases in frame from base 1.